What follows is one T cell receptor (beta chain) and its context. V was clipped by 2 bases and J by 4 bases, with 14 bases between them. Germline assignment: CDR1 ENHRY and CDR2 SYGVKD. CDR3 length equals 15 residues. Data came from immunoSEQ multiplex PCR; TCRdb stores just in-frame clones and leaves some out. The table lists under 85,000 clones, approximately 92% of them singletons. This entry is derived from a study of technical replicates of blood from several donors. Sequenced input: T cells isolated from PBMCs. This sequence originates from a human donor in good health. Some clones in this sample may be carry-over from other donors' samples. The genes are TRBV10-3 and TRBJ1-1; D unclear. For the CDR3, the DNA is TGTGCCATCAGTGAGGTCGCAGGAGGAGGCACTGAAGCTTTCTTT. It translates to CAISEVAGGGTEAFF.